This TCR beta chain was identified during a study of blood T cell repertoires in COVID-19. Study background: Donors in the United States, Italy and Spain gave samples during acute or convalescent COVID-19. Sources were T cells, B-cell-depleted T cells, or PBMCs; the material itself was cDNA or gDNA.

Original data processing: Reference gene primer amplification gave estimated nucleated cell counts. Using immunoSEQ multiplex PCR, the repertoire was profiled, and TCRdb retains in-frame clones only, with some absent. The V and J calls and clone size come from that table; D and trimming were worked out from the DNA. This table holds around 270,000 clones, around 89% found once. This CDR3 is built from 15 residues. V lost 4 bases to trimming and J lost 9 bases, with 16 bases between them. Germline V gives CDR1 MNHEY, CDR2 SMNVEV (reference sequence). The specimen sequenced was peripheral blood. This TCR was sampled from a man in his thirties or forties with acute or convalescent COVID-19. The gene calls are TRBV27 and TRBJ1-6; possibly TRBD1 for D (6 bases). CDR3 amino acids: CASSSQQGWGSPLHF. The CDR3 region has the DNA TGTGCCAGCAGTTCCCAACAGGGCTGGGGTTCACCCCTCCACTTT.